A single sample gave rise to the 5 T cell receptor beta chains below, sequenced in a study of cytomegalovirus exposure and HLA in healthy donors. A multiplex PCR was run with 60 Vbeta primers and 13 Jbeta primers. Produced via immunoSEQ multiplex PCR; TCRdb's table is partial and in-frame only. The table has roughly 190,000 clones, roughly 74% seen once. Material for sequencing was PBMCs. The receptor source for this set is a female donor in good health and CMV-seronegative.

The gene calls are TRBV9 and TRBJ2-3; perhaps TRBD1 as D (6 bases). The CDR3 spans 13 residues. From germline, CDR1 is SGDLS and CDR2 YYNGEE. V was shortened by 3 bases and J by 6 bases, with 11 bases between the two germline ends. The CDR3 region is CASSATGSDTQYF. CDR3 in DNA: TGTGCCAGCAGCGCAACAGGGTCTGATACGCAGTATTTT.

The chain has TRBV4-1 and TRBJ2-3; D may be TRBD2 (7 bases). V lost 0 bases to trimming and J lost 0 bases, with 13 bases between them. The CDR3 contains 17 residues. Germline loops: CDR1 MGHRA, CDR2 YSYEKL. Written as DNA, the CDR3 is TGCGCCAGCAGCCAAGATCCGGGGGGCGGGAGCACAGATACGCAGTATTTT. It translates to CASSQDPGGGSTDTQYF.

The rearrangement joins TRBV6-6 to TRBJ1-1, with unresolved D. The CDR3 is made up of 10 amino acids. The germline V gene has CDR1 MNHNY and CDR2 SVGAGI (reference sequence). Trimming removed 7 bases from V and 4 bases from J, with 4 bases in between. The CDR3 reads CASTSTEAFF. CDR3 DNA sequence: TGTGCCAGCACTTCCACTGAAGCTTTCTTT.

The chain is built from TRBV6-1 and TRBJ2-3, with TRBD2 matching over 13 bases. This CDR3 comprises 15 residues. Per the germline V gene, CDR1 is MNHNS and CDR2 is SASEGT. The trim removed 4 bases at V and 4 bases at J, leaving 2 bases unmatched. The CDR3 spells CASSALAGGPDTQYF. The CDR3, as DNA: TGTGCCAGCAGTGCACTAGCGGGGGGGCCAGATACGCAGTATTTT.

J is TRBJ2-1 and V is TRBV2; tentative D call: TRBD1 (6 bases). Germline loops: CDR1 SNHLY, CDR2 FYNNEI. The CDR3 is 15 residues long. V gave up 5 bases and J gave up 2 bases, with 13 bases separating them. DNA for the CDR3: TGTGCCAGCAGTTCGTCAGGGGCAACCTACAATGAGCAGTTCTTC. Its protein product is CASSSSGATYNEQFF.